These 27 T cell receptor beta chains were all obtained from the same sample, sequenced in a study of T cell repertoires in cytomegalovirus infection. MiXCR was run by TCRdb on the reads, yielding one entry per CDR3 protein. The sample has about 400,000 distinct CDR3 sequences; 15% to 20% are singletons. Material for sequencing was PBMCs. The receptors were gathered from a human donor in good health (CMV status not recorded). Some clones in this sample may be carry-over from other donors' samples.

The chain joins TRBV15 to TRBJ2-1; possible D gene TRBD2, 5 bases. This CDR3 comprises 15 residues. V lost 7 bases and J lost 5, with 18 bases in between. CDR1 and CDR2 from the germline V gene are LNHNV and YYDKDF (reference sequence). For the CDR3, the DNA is TGTGCCACCATTCGTTGGAGCGGAGACCACAATGAGCAGTTCTTC. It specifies CATIRWSGDHNEQFF.

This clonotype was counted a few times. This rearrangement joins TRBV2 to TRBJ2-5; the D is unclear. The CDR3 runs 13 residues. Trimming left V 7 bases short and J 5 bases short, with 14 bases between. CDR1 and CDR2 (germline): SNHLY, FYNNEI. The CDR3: CASNQALGETQYF. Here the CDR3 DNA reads TGTGCCAGCAACCAAGCCCTAGGGGAGACCCAGTACTTC.

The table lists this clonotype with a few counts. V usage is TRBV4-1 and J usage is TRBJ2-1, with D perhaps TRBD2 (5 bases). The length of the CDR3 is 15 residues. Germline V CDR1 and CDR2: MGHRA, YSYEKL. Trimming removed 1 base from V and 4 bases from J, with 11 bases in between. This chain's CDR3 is CASSQARDGYNEQFF. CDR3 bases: TGCGCCAGCAGCCAAGCGAGGGATGGGTACAATGAGCAGTTCTTC.

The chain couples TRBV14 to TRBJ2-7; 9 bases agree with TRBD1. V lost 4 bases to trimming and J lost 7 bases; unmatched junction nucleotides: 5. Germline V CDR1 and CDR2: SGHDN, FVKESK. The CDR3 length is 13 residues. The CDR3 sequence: CASSPGTGREQYF. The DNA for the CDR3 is TGTGCCAGCAGCCCGGGGACAGGGAGGGAGCAGTACTTC.

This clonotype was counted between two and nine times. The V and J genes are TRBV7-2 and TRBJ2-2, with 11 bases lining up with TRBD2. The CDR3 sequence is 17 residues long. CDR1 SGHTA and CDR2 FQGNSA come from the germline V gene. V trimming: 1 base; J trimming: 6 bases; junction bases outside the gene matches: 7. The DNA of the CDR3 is TGTGCCAGCAGCTTAGACCTAGCGGGGGGCCCGGCCGGGGAGCTGTTTTTT. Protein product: CASSLDLAGGPAGELFF.

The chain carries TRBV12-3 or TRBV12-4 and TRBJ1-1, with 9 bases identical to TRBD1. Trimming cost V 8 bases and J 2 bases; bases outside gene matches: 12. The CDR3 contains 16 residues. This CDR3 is CASRNTGGGENTEAFF. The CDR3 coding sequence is TGTGCCAGCCGCAATACAGGGGGCGGGGAAAACACTGAAGCTTTCTTT.

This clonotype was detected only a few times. CDR3: CASSQDDQPQHF. The CDR3 DNA is TGTGCCAGCAGCCAAGACGATCAGCCCCAGCATTTT. The chain couples TRBV3-1 to TRBJ1-5, with unresolved D. CDR1 and CDR2 (germline): LGHDT, YNNKEL (reference sequence). The CDR3 covers 12 residues. Between the trimmed V and J ends, which lost 0 bases and 5 bases, there was a span of 2 bases.

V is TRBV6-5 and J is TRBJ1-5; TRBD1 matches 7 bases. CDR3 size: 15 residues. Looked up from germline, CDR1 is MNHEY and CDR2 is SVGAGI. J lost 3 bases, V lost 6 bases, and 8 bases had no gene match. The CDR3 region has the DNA TGTGCCAGCAGCCATTCGGGACAGCTCAATCAGCCCCAGCATTTT. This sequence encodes CASSHSGQLNQPQHF.

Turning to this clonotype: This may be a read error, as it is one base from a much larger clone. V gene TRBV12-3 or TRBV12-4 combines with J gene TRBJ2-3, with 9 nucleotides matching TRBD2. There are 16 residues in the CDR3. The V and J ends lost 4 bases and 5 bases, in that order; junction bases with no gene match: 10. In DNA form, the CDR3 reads TGTGCCAGCAGTTCAACCGGGACTAGCCCAATAGATACGCAGTATTTT. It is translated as CASSSTGTSPIDTQYF.

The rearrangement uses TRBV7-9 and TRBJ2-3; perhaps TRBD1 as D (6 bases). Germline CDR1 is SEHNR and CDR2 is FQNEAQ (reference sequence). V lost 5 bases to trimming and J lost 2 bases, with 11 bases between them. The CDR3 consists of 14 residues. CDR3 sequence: CASSQRTATDTQYF. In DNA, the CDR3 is TGTGCCAGCAGCCAAAGGACAGCCACAGATACGCAGTATTTT.

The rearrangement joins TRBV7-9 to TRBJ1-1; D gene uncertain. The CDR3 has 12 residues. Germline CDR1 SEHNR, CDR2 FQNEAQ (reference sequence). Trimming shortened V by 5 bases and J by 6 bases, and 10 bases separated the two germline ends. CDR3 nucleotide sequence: TGTGCCAGCAGCCCAGTTGAGTCTGAAGCTTTCTTT. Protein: CASSPVESEAFF.

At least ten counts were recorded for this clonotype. Here the CDR3 DNA reads TGTGCCAGCAGCTTCGGGGCAGGGCGGGACGAAAAACTGTTTTTT. Translation gives CASSFGAGRDEKLFF. The rearrangement links TRBV7-2 to TRBJ1-4; perhaps TRBD1 as D (5 bases). V gave up 3 bases and J gave up 8 bases, with 16 bases separating them. Germline CDR1 SGHTA, CDR2 FQGNSA. The CDR3 covers 15 residues. The whole variable domain, remainder taken from reference TRBV7-2 and TRBJ1-4, is GAGVSQSPSNKVTEKGKDVELRCDPISGHTALYWYRQSLGQGLEFLIYFQGNSAPDKSGLPSDRFSAERTGGSVSTLTIQRTQQEDSAVYLCASSFGAGRDEKLFFGSGTQLSVL.

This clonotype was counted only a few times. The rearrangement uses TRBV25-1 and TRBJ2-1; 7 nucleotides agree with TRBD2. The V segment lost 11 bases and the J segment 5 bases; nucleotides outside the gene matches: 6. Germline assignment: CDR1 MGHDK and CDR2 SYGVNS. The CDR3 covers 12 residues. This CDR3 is CAGGTTNNEQFF. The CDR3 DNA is TGTGCCGGCGGGACTACCAACAATGAGCAGTTCTTC.

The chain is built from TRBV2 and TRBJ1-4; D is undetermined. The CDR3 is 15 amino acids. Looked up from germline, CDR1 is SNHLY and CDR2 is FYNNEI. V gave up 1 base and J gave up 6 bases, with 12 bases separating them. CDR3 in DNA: TGTGCCAGCAGTGAAGGGGTCGGTGGGGATGAAAAACTGTTTTTT. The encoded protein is CASSEGVGGDEKLFF. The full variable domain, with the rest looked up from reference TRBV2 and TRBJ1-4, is EPEVTQTPSHQVTQMGQEVILRCVPISNHLYFYWYRQILGQKVEFLVSFYNNEISEKSEIFDDQFSVERPDGSNFTLKIRSTKLEDSAMYFCASSEGVGGDEKLFFGSGTQLSVL.

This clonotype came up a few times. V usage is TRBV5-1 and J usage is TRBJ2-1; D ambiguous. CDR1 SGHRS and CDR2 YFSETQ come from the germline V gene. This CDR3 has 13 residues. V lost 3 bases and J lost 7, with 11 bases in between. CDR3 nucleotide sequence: TGCGCCAGCAGCTCCTCGTTGGGGAATGAGCAGTTCTTC. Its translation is CASSSSLGNEQFF. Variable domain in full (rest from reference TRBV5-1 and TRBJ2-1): KAGVTQTPRYLIKTRGQQVTLSCSPISGHRSVSWYQQTPGQGLQFLFEYFSETQRNKGNFPGRFSGRQFSNSRSEMNVSTLELGDSALYLCASSSSLGNEQFFGPGTRLTVL.

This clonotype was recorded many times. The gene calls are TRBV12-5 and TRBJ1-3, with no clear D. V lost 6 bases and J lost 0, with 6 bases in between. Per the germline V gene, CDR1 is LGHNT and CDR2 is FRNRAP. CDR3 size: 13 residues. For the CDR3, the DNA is TGTGCTAGTGGCGGAAGCTCTGGAAACACCATATATTTT. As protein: CASGGSSGNTIYF.

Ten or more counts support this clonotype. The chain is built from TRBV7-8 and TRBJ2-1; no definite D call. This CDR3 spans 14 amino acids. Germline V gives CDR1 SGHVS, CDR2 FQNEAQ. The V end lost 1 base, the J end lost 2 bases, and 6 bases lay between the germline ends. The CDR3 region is CASSLESPYNEQFF. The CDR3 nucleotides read TGTGCCAGCAGCTTAGAAAGCCCCTACAATGAGCAGTTCTTC.

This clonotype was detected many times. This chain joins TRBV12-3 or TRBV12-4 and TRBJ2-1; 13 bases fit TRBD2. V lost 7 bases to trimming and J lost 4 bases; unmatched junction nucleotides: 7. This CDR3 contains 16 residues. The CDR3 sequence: CASTPGTSGNYNEQFF. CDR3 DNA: TGTGCCAGCACCCCCGGGACTAGCGGGAATTACAATGAGCAGTTCTTC.

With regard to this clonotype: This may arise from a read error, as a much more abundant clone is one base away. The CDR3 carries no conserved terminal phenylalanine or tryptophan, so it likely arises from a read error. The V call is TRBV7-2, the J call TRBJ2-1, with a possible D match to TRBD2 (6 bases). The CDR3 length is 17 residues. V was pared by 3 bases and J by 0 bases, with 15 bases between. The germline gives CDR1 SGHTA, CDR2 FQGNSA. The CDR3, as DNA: TGTGCCAGCAGCTTTCGTAGCGGATGGAGCTCCTACAATGAGCAGTTCTTA. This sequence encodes CASSFRSGWSSYNEQFL.

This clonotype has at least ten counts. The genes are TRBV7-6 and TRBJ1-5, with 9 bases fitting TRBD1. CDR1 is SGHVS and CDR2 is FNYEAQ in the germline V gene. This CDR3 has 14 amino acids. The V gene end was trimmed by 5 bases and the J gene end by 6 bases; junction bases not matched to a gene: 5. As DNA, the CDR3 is TGTGCCAGCAGCCCTGGGACAGGGAGTCAGCCCCAGCATTTT. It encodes CASSPGTGSQPQHF. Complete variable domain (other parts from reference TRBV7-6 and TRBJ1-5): GAGVSQSPRYKVTKRGQDVALRCDPISGHVSLYWYRQALGQGPEFLTYFNYEAQQDKSGLPNDRFSAERPEGSISTLTIQRTEQRDSAMYRCASSPGTGSQPQHFGDGTRLSIL.

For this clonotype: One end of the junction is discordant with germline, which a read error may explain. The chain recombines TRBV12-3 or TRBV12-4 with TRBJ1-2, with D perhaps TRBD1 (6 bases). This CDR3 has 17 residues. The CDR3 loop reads CVSSLRARRGANYGYTF. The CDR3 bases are TGTGTCAGCAGTTTAAGGGCCCGCAGGGGCGCTAACTATGGCTACACCTTC.

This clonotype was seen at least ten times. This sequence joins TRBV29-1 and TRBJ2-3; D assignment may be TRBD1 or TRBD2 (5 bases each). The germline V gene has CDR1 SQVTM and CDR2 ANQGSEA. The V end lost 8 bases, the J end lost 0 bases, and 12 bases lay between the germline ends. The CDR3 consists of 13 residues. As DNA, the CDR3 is TGCAGCATTACCGGGACGAGCACAGATACGCAGTATTTT. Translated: CSITGTSTDTQYF.

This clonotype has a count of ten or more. The CDR3 sequence: CASTRFANRWGQPQHF. The CDR3 nucleotides are TGTGCCAGCACTCGATTTGCTAACCGGTGGGGTCAGCCCCAGCATTTT. The chain uses TRBV28 and TRBJ1-5; D remains ambiguous. The germline V and J ends were trimmed by 7 bases and 6 bases, with 22 bases remaining between them. Germline V gene lookup returns CDR1 MDHEN and CDR2 SYDVKM. The CDR3 consists of 16 residues.

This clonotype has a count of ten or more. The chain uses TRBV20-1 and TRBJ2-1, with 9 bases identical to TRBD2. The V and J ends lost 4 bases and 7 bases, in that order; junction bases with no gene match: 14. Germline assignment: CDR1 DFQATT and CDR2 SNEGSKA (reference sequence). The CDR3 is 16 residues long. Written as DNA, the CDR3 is TGCAGTGCTACCGCCCCAGAAGCGGGAGGAACGAATGAGCAGTTCTTC. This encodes CSATAPEAGGTNEQFF.

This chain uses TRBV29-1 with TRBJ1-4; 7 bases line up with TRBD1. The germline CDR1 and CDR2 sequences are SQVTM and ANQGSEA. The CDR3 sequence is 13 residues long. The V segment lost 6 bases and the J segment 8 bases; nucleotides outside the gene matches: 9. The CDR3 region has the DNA TGCAGCGTCCAAACAGGGGTTCGGGAAAAACTGTTTTTT. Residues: CSVQTGVREKLFF.

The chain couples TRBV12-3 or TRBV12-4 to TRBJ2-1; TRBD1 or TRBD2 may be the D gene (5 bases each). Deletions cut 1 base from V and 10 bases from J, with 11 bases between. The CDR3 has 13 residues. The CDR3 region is CASSLGFRDEQFF. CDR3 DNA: TGTGCCAGCAGTTTAGGTTTCAGGGACGAGCAGTTCTTC.

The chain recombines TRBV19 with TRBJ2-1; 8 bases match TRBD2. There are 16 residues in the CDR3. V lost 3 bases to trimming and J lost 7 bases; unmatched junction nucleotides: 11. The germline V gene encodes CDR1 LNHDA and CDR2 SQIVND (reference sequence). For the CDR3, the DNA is TGTGCCAGTAGTATCGGGGGGGGGACTAGTTTAAATGAGCAGTTCTTC. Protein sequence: CASSIGGGTSLNEQFF.